This TCR beta chain emerged from a study of T cell responses to AZD1222 COVID-19 vaccine. The study, taken as a whole, reports: Targeting of unmutated variant regions was reportedly seen in nearly half of spike-specific TCRs. Vaccine-associated CD4 TCRs spanned spike, dominant at 160-218 and 743-854.

Germline lookup yields CDR1 LGHDT and CDR2 YNNKEL (reference sequence). V dropped 4 bases and J dropped 4 bases, with 10 bases sitting between them. The CDR3 contains 13 residues. TCRdb keeps only in-frame clones here, not all; method: immunoSEQ multiplex PCR. The top ten clones hold 16% of a sample with approximately 100,000 clones, roughly nine tenths of them seen once. Concerning this clone itself: As yet, its antigen is unknown.

This clonotype was sampled from an adult in good health. This sample comprised peripheral blood, obtained on day 0 of AZD1222 vaccination. This chain uses TRBV3-1 (or the pseudogene TRBV3-2) with TRBJ1-1; D might be TRBD1 (6 bases). The CDR3 here is CASSPTGSTEAFF. For the CDR3, the DNA is TGTGCCAGCAGCCCTACAGGGTCCACTGAAGCTTTCTTT.